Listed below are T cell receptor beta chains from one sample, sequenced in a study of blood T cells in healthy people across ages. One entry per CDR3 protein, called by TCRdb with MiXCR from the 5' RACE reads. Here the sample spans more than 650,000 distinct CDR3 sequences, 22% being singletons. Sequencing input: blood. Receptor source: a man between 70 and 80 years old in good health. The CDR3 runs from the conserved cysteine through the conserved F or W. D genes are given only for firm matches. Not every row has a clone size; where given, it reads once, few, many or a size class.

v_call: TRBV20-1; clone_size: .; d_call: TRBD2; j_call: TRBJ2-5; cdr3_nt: TGCAGTGCTAGAAAAGCGAGCGGGACTGGTAAGACCCAGTACTTC; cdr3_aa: CSARKASGTGKTQYF
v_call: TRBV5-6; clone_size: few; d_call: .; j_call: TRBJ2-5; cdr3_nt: TGTGCCAGCAGCTTGTGGGAGAAGACCCAGTACTTC; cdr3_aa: CASSLWEKTQYF
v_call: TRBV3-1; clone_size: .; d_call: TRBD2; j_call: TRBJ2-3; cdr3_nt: TGTGCCAGCAGCCAAGCGGGACTAGCGGTCGACACAGATACGCAGTATTTT; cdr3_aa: CASSQAGLAVDTDTQYF
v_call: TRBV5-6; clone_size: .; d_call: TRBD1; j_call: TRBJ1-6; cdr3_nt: TGTGCCAGCAGCTTGTTTGACAGGGATAATTCACCCCTCCACTTT; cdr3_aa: CASSLFDRDNSPLHF
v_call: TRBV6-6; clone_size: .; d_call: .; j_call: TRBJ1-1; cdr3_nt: TGTGCCAGCAGTTATGGGGGGCGCGGGGAGAAAGCTTTCTTT; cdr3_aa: CASSYGGRGEKAFF
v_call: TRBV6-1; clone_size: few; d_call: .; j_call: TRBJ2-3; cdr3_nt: TGTGCCAGCAGTGAAGCGCTTCTAGCGAGCACAGATACGCAGTATTTT; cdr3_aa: CASSEALLASTDTQYF
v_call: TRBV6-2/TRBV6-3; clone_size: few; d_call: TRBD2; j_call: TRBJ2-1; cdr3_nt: TGTGCCACCTTGACTAGCGGGAGGACCAATGAGCAGTTCTTC; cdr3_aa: CATLTSGRTNEQFF
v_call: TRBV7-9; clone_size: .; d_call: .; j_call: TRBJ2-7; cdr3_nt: TGTGCCAGCAGCCCTCAGGACCCTTACTACGAGCAGTACTTC; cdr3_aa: CASSPQDPYYEQYF
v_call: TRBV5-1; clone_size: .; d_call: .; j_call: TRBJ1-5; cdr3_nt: TGCGCCAGCAGCTTGGAGGGAGGGGCACTGCCCCAGCATTTT; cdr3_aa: CASSLEGGALPQHF
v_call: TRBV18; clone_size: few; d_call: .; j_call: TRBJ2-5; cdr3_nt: TGTGCCAGCTACAGCACTCCTGTGGGCGAGACCCAGTACTTC; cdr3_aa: CASYSTPVGETQYF